Shown below are 14 T cell receptor beta chains from a single sample sequenced in a study of blood T cells in healthy people across ages. For the second PCR, which ran for roughly 6 to 12 cycles, a sample-barcoded 5' primer and a J-beta primer mix were used. TCRdb passed the 5' RACE reads through MiXCR, listing each CDR3 protein once. The sample lists about 650,000 distinct CDR3 sequences, about 32% occurring once. Specimen: blood. The receptors were sampled from an elderly woman in good health.

On this clonotype: It may be a read error: a sequence one base away is much more abundant. The chain has TRBV30 and TRBJ1-2, with 7 nucleotides matching TRBD1. This CDR3 has 15 amino acids. Germline loops: CDR1 GTSNPN, CDR2 SVGIG (reference sequence). With 2 bases clipped from V and 4 bases from J, the junction kept 10 bases outside the gene matches. The CDR3 sequence is CAWSPQGGGSYGYTF. CDR3 nucleotides: TGTGCCTGGAGTCCCCAGGGGGGGGGATCCTATGGCTACACCTTC.

This clonotype was seen repeatedly, ten times or more. This chain joins TRBV6-6 and TRBJ2-1; possibly TRBD2 for D (6 bases). This CDR3 has 14 amino acids. Looked up from germline, CDR1 is MNHNY and CDR2 is SVGAGI (reference sequence). The ends were cut back, 2 bases at V and 8 bases at J, with 13 bases in the middle. CDR3 nucleotides: TGTGCCAGCAGTTACCGGGCCCCGGGGGATGAGCAGTTCTTC. This sequence encodes CASSYRAPGDEQFF.

This clonotype is a singleton in its sample. The chain links TRBV14 to TRBJ2-5, with 10 nucleotides matching TRBD2. This CDR3 contains 16 residues. Losses at the gene ends were 1 base for V and 11 bases for J; bases not matched to a gene: 13. Germline V lookup: CDR1 SGHDN, CDR2 FVKESK. Here the CDR3 DNA reads TGTGCCAGCAGCCAAGTACCTAGCGGGGGAATGGTTGAGCAGTACTTC. Protein sequence: CASSQVPSGGMVEQYF.

Comment on this clonotype: It may be a read error: a sequence one base away is much more abundant. This chain joins TRBV20-1 and TRBJ2-1; 8 bases fit TRBD2. Germline V gene lookup returns CDR1 DFQATT and CDR2 SNEGSKA (reference sequence). The CDR3 totals 13 residues. The V segment lost 4 bases and the J segment 4 bases; nucleotides outside the gene matches: 3. CDR3 nucleotides: TGCAGTGCTAAACTAGCGGAGTACAATGAGCAGTTCTTC. Translated, it gives CSAKLAEYNEQFF.

In the case of this clonotype: One end of the junction is discordant with germline, which a read error may explain. V and J are TRBV6-5 and TRBJ2-4; D tentatively reads TRBD1 or TRBD2 (5 bases each). The CDR3 contains 19 residues. The germline gives CDR1 MNHEY, CDR2 SVGAGI. The CDR3 DNA follows: TGTGCCAGCAGTTACTCCACGGGGACGGCAGTTTCAACCAAAAACATTCAGGACTTC. It specifies CASSYSTGTAVSTKNIQDF.

To note about this clonotype: A much larger clone differs from this one at a single base, so this may be a read error. Lacking the conserved final phenylalanine or tryptophan, this CDR3 likely reflects a read error. The chain employs TRBV12-3 or TRBV12-4 and TRBJ2-3, with TRBD1 matching 9 bases. CDR3 size: 16 residues. V was pared by 5 bases and J by 6 bases, with 12 bases of the junction left unmatched. The CDR3 loop reads CASSGYRDRVADTQYC. In nucleotides, the CDR3 is TGTGCCAGCAGTGGGTACCGGGACAGGGTGGCCGATACGCAGTATTGT.

The chain recombines TRBV20-1 with TRBJ2-5, with 8 bases aligning to TRBD2. After removal of 0 bases from V and 6 bases from J, the junction contained 12 bases not matched to a gene. Germline CDR1 reads DFQATT; CDR2 reads SNEGSKA (reference sequence). The CDR3 has 16 residues. The CDR3 reads CSARDINAAGGKTQYF. The CDR3, as DNA: TGCAGTGCTAGAGATATAAACGCGGCGGGGGGTAAGACCCAGTACTTC.

With regard to this clonotype: A much larger clone is a single base away; this may be a read error. This sequence joins TRBV7-2 and TRBJ2-7; D is undetermined. The ends were cut back, 3 bases at V and 7 bases at J, with 13 bases in the middle. The CDR3 length is 13 residues. Germline V gene lookup returns CDR1 SGHTA and CDR2 FQGNSA. The CDR3 region has the DNA TGTGCCAGCAGCTTGAATCTAGTGGGGGAGCAGTACTTC. Translation gives CASSLNLVGEQYF.

On this clonotype: This may be a read error: a much more frequent sequence differs by one nucleotide. The chain has TRBV5-5 and TRBJ1-2; no clear D. The V gene lost 1 base and the J gene lost 3 bases, with 13 bases spanning the gap. The CDR3 has 15 amino acids. Germline lookup yields CDR1 SGHKS and CDR2 YYEKEE (reference sequence). CDR3 nucleotides: TGTGCCAGCAGCTTGACAAGCTCTAGGGACTATGGCTACACCTTC. The encoded protein is CASSLTSSRDYGYTF.

This clonotype was observed once. The chain joins TRBV29-1 to TRBJ2-7; a possible D gene is TRBD1 (6 bases). The germline V gene has CDR1 SQVTM and CDR2 ANQGSEA. CDR3 size: 13 residues. Trimming pared 4 bases from V and 2 bases from J, leaving 12 bases between. CDR3 bases: TGCAGCGTTGCCCCGGACAGAACCTACGAGCAGTACTTC. This translates into CSVAPDRTYEQYF.

The chain has TRBV24-1 and TRBJ1-5; D possibly corresponds to TRBD1 (5 bases). V lost 3 bases to trimming and J lost 5 bases, with 10 bases between them. Per the germline V gene, CDR1 is KGHDR and CDR2 is SFDVKD. CDR3 length equals 14 residues. The CDR3 DNA follows: TGTGCCACCAGTGATCCGGGGGGGGATCAGCCCCAGCATTTT. Its translation: CATSDPGGDQPQHF.

In its sample, this clonotype was seen many times. CDR3 DNA sequence: TGTGCCAGCAGCTTAGGAGTAGCGTCAGCCAAATATGGCTACACCTTC. It codes for CASSLGVASAKYGYTF. J is TRBJ1-2 and V is TRBV7-9; D call uncertain. CDR3 length: 16 residues. The V gene's germline CDR1 is SEHNR and CDR2 FQNEAQ (reference sequence). Trimming removed 1 base from V and 5 bases from J, with 17 bases in between.

Regarding this clonotype: A read error may be the cause here, since a much bigger clone is one base away. V usage is TRBV20-1 and J usage is TRBJ2-5, with 9 bases aligning to TRBD1. CDR1 DFQATT and CDR2 SNEGSKA come from the germline V gene (reference sequence). This CDR3 spans 16 amino acids. With 3 bases clipped from V and 4 bases from J, the junction kept 12 bases outside the gene matches. This CDR3 is CSARGQGRYRVETQYF. DNA for the CDR3: TGCAGTGCTAGGGGACAGGGAAGATACCGAGTAGAGACCCAGTACTTC.

This clonotype was recorded many times. This chain joins TRBV24-1 and TRBJ2-3; 10 bases align to TRBD2. Per the germline V gene, CDR1 is KGHDR and CDR2 is SFDVKD. CDR3 length: 15 residues. V lost 6 bases to trimming and J lost 8 bases; unmatched junction nucleotides: 10. DNA of the CDR3: TGTGCCACCAGTCTACGGACTAGCGGACTCACTACGCAGTATTTT. Amino acids: CATSLRTSGLTTQYF.